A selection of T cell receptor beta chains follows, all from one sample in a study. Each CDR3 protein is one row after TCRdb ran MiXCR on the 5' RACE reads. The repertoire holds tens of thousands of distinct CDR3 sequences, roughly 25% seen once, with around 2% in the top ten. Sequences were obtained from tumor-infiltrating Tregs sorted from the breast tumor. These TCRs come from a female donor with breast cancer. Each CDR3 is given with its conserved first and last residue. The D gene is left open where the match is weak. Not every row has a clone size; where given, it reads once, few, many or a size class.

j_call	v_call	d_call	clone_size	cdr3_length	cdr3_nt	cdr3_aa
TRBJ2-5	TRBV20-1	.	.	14	TGCAGTGCTAGAGCGGGGGCCGCACAAGAGACCCAGTACTTC	CSARAGAAQETQYF
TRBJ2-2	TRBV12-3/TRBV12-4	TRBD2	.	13	TGTGCCAGCAGTCCCACGGGGGGCGGGGAGCTGTTTTTT	CASSPTGGGELFF
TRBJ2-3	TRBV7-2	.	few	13	TGTGCCAGCAGCTTATCTCCGACAGGCGTTTGGTATTTT	CASSLSPTGVWYF
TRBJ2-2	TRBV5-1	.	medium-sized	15	TGCGCCAGCAGCTTATCCTTGGGCAGCACCGGGGAGCTGTTTTTT	CASSLSLGSTGELFF
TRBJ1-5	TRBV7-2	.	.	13	TGTGCCAGCAGATCCAGACAGAGCAGGACCCAGCATTTT	CASRSRQSRTQHF
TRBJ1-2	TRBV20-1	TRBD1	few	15	TGCAGTGCTAGTATGAGACAGGGGTTGGACTATGGCTACACCTTC	CSASMRQGLDYGYTF
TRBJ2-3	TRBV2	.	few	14	TGTGCCAGCAGTCAACTAGATCGGGGGGATACGCAGTATTTT	CASSQLDRGDTQYF
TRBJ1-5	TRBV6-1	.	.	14	TGTGCCAGCACAGGGTTTTTCAGCAATCAGCCCCAGCATTTT	CASTGFFSNQPQHF
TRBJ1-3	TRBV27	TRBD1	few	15	TGTGCCAGCAGACAACAGGGGGCTTTTGGAAACACCATATATTTT	CASRQQGAFGNTIYF
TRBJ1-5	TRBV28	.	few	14	TGTGCCAGCTCCGGGACACTTAGCAATCAGCCCCAGCATTTT	CASSGTLSNQPQHF
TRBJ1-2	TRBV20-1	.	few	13	TGCAGTGCCCCCCGTCCCCCCACATATGGCTACACCTTC	CSAPRPPTYGYTF
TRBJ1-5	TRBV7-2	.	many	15	TGTGCCAGCAGCTCGGGGACACGCGAAAATCAGCCCCAGCATTTT	CASSSGTRENQPQHF
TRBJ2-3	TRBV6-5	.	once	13	TGTGCCAGCAGTTACTCATCTACAGATACGCAGTATTTT	CASSYSSTDTQYF
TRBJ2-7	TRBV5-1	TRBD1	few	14	TGCGCCAGCAGCTTGGGACAGGGTAACTACGAGCAGTACTTC	CASSLGQGNYEQYF
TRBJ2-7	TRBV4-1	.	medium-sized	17	TGCGCCAGCAGCCAAGTAGATATGGGCTTTCACGGGTACGAGCAGTACTTC	CASSQVDMGFHGYEQYF
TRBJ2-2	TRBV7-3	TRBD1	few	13	TGTGCCAGCGGACAGGGTCGCACCGGGGAGCTGTTTTTT	CASGQGRTGELFF
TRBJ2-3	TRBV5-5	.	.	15	TGTGCCAGCAGCTTGGATCTAGGGGGATATAATACGCAGTATTTT	CASSLDLGGYNTQYF
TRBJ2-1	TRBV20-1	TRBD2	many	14	TGCAGTGCTAGGGTGGGAGGGCCCCTCAATGAGCAGTTCTTC	CSARVGGPLNEQFF
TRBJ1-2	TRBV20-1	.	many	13	TGCAGTGCCCCCCGGACAGCTAACTATGGCTACACCTTC	CSAPRTANYGYTF
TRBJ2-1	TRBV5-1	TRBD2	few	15	TGCGCCAGCAGCCTTAGCGGGGACCCCTACAATGAGCAGTTCTTC	CASSLSGDPYNEQFF
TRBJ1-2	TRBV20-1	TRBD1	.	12	TGCAGTGCTAGCTACAGGGGAGAGGGCTACACCTTC	CSASYRGEGYTF
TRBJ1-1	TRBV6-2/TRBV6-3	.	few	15	TGTGCCAGCAGTTACTCGACAGACCGGGTCGCTGAAGCTTTCTTT	CASSYSTDRVAEAFF
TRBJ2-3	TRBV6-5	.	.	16	TGTGCCAGCAGTTACTCAGGCCTCTATAGTGCAGATACGCAGTATTTT	CASSYSGLYSADTQYF
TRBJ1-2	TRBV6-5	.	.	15	TGTGCCTGCAGTTTTGGGACGGATCCTAACTATGGCTACACCTTC	CACSFGTDPNYGYTF
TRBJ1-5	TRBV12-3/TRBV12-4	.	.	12	TGTGCCAGCAGTTTTAGCACGGCGCCCCAGCATTTT	CASSFSTAPQHF
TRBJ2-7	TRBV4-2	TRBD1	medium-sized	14	TGTGCCAGCAGCCAGACAGGGGGCCTCTACGAGCAGTACTTC	CASSQTGGLYEQYF
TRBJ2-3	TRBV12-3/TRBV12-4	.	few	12	TGTGCCACGCAATACCTTACAGATACGCAGTATTTT	CATQYLTDTQYF
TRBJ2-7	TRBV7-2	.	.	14	TGTGCCAGCAGCGAGGGTGGGGGGATCAACGAGCAGTACTTC	CASSEGGGINEQYF
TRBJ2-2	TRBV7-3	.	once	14	TGTGCCAGCAGCTCGGCGGTAACCACCGGGGAGCTGTTTTTT	CASSSAVTTGELFF
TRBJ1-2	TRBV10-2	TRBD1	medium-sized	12	TGCGCCAGCAGTAGGGACAGCTATGGCTACACCTTC	CASSRDSYGYTF
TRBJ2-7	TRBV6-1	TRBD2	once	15	TGTGCCAGCACCCCAGCGGGAGGAAAAACATACGAGCAGTACTTC	CASTPAGGKTYEQYF
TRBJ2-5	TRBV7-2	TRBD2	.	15	TGTGCCAGCAGCTATAGCGGGAGGCAGGGAGAGACCCAGTACTTC	CASSYSGRQGETQYF